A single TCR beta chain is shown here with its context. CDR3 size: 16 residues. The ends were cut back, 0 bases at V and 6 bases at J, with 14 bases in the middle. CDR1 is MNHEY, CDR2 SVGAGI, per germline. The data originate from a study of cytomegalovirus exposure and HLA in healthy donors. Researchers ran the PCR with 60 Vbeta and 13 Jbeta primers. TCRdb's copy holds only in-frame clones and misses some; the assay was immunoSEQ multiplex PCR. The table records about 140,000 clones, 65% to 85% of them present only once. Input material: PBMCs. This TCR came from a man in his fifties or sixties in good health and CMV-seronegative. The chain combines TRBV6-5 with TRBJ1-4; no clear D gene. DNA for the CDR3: TGTGCCAGCAGTTACTCCACCGAGGGTCCAGATGAAAAACTGTTTTTT. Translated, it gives CASSYSTEGPDEKLFF.